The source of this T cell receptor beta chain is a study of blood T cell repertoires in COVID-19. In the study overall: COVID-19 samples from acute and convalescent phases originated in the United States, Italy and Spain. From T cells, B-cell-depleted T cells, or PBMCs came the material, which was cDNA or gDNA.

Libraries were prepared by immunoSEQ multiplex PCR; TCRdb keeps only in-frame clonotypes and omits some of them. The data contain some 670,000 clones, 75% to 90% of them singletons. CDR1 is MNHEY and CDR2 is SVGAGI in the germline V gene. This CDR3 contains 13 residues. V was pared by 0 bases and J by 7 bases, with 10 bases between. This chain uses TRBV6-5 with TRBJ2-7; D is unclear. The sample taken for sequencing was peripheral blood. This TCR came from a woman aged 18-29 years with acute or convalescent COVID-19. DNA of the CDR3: TGTGCCAGCAGTTACTCGAGAAATAATGAGCAGTACTTC. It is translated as CASSYSRNNEQYF.